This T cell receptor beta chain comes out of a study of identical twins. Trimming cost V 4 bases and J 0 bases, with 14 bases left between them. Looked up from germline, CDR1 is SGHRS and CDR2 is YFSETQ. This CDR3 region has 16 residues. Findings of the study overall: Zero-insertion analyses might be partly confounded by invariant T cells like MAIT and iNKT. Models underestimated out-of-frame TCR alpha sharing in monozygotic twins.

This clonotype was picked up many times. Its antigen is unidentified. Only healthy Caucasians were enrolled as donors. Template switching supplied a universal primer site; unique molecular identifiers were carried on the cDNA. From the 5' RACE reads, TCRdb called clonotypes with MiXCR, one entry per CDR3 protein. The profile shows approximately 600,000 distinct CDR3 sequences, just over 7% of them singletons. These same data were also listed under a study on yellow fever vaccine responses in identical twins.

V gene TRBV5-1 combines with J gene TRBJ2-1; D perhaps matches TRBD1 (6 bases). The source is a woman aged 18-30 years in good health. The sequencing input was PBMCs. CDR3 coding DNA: TGCGCCAGCAGCCAAACAGGGCAGGGCTCCTACAATGAGCAGTTCTTC. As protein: CASSQTGQGSYNEQFF.